This T cell receptor beta chain derives from a study of blood T cell repertoires in COVID-19. Across the whole study: Acute and convalescent COVID-19 samples came from the United States, Italy and Spain. PBMCs, B-cell-depleted T cells, or T cells provided the cDNA or gDNA that made up the material.

In the original processing: Estimation of nucleated cell counts relied on the amplification of reference gene primers. The table came from immunoSEQ multiplex PCR; TCRdb's copy has only in-frame clones and leaves some out. V and J calls and clone size come straight from that table; D and trimming were deduced from the DNA. Of over 350,000 clones in the sample, 70% to 90% were seen once. V gave up 7 bases and J gave up 5 bases; unmatched junction bases: 5. There are 13 residues in the CDR3. Material for sequencing was peripheral blood. This TCR was sampled from a woman younger than 45 with active or convalescent COVID-19. The genes are TRBV12-3 or TRBV12-4 and TRBJ1-2; 9 bases align to TRBD1. The CDR3 loop reads CASIPGQGYGYTF. The DNA of the CDR3 is TGTGCCAGCATCCCCGGACAGGGGTATGGCTACACCTTC.